Each of the 27 T cell receptor beta chains below was sequenced from the same sample in a study of blood T cell repertoires in COVID-19. TCRdb's table, derived via immunoSEQ multiplex PCR, lists solely in-frame clones and lacks some. The sample carries approximately 190,000 clones, approximately 90% recorded once. The sequenced material came from peripheral blood. These receptors came from a man aged 50-59 years with acute or convalescent COVID-19.

This chain joins TRBV28 and TRBJ1-2, with D possibly matching TRBD1 (6 bases). Germline V lookup: CDR1 MDHEN, CDR2 SYDVKM. The CDR3 covers 14 residues. The DNA of the CDR3 is TGTGTTTCAGCTCGGGGGGGGGCCAGCTATGGCTACACCTTC. Amino acids: CVSARGGASYGYTF.

In this sample, this clone turned up once. The chain carries TRBV25-1 and TRBJ2-7, with TRBD2 as a possible D gene (6 bases). V was shortened by 1 base and J by 2 bases, with 9 bases between the two germline ends. The CDR3 totals 14 residues. Germline CDR1 is MGHDK and CDR2 is SYGVNS. CDR3: CASSEWGGTYEQYF. In nucleotides, the CDR3 is TGTGCCAGCAGTGAATGGGGCGGGACCTACGAGCAGTACTTC.

The chain has TRBV3-1 (or the pseudogene TRBV3-2) and TRBJ1-2; 9 bases match TRBD1. Germline CDR1 is LGHDT and CDR2 is YNNKEL (reference sequence). The CDR3 is 14 amino acids. The J segment lost 2 bases and the V segment lost 4 bases, leaving 2 bases of the junction unmatched. The CDR3 loop reads CASSPGTGNYGYTF. The CDR3 DNA follows: TGTGCCAGCAGCCCGGGGACAGGGAACTATGGCTACACCTTC.

The chain uses TRBV5-8 and TRBJ1-3, with 7 bases that match TRBD1. The CDR3 runs 14 residues. Germline loops: CDR1 SGHTS, CDR2 YDEGEE. V gave up 2 bases and J gave up 8 bases; unmatched junction bases: 7. The CDR3 region is CASSLETGTYTIYF. DNA of the CDR3: TGTGCCAGCAGCTTAGAGACAGGGACATACACCATATATTTT. The entire variable domain, with the rest obtained from reference TRBV5-8 and TRBJ1-3, is as follows: EAGVTQSPTHLIKTRGQQATLRCSPISGHTSVYWYQQALGLGLQFLLWYDEGEERNRGNFPPRFSGRQFPNYSSELNVNALELEDSALYLCASSLETGTYTIYFGEGSWLTVV.

In DNA form, the CDR3 reads TGTGCCAGCAGTGACCTACAGGGGGACCGGGCAGATACGCAGTATTTT. Residues: CASSDLQGDRADTQYF. The chain uses TRBV28 and TRBJ2-3; TRBD1 matches at 8 bases. With V trimmed by 5 bases and J by 4 bases, 11 bases remained unmatched. Germline-derived CDR1 and CDR2 are MDHEN and SYDVKM. The CDR3 contains 16 residues.

The J gene is TRBJ2-2, the V gene TRBV5-4, with 9 bases aligning to TRBD2. There are 15 residues in the CDR3. From germline, CDR1 is SGHNT and CDR2 YYREEE (reference sequence). The ends lost 2 bases at V and 6 bases at J; junction bases unmatched: 5. The CDR3 coding sequence is TGTGCCAGCAGCTTTGGCGGGGGGGCCCCCGGGGAGCTGTTTTTT. Translated, it gives CASSFGGGAPGELFF.

This chain joins TRBV4-1 and TRBJ2-7; 7 bases align to TRBD1. The CDR3 consists of 15 residues. The ends lost 0 bases at V and 3 bases at J; junction bases unmatched: 5. The germline gives CDR1 MGHRA, CDR2 YSYEKL. CDR3 residues: CASSQDRDSNYEQYF. The CDR3, as DNA: TGCGCCAGCAGCCAAGATCGGGACAGCAACTACGAGCAGTACTTC.

The CDR3 DNA sequence: TGTGCCAGTAGTACCGGGAACGAGTACTACAATGAGCAGTTCTTC. Its translation is CASSTGNEYYNEQFF. The gene calls are TRBV19 and TRBJ2-1; D perhaps matches TRBD2 (5 bases). Between the trimmed V and J ends, which lost 4 bases and 3 bases, there was a span of 13 bases. The CDR3 extends over 15 amino acids. Germline V gene data show CDR1 as LNHDA and CDR2 as SQIVND (reference sequence).

The V and J genes are TRBV7-2 and TRBJ2-1; 11 bases fit TRBD1. V shed 6 bases, J shed 7 bases, and the junction held 11 bases outside the gene matches. Per the germline V gene, CDR1 is SGHTA and CDR2 is FQGNSA. The CDR3 covers 16 residues. The CDR3 sequence is CASRKVRDRGVNEQFF. The CDR3 coding sequence is TGTGCCAGCAGGAAAGTGCGGGACAGGGGGGTTAATGAGCAGTTCTTC. The whole variable domain, filled in from reference TRBV7-2 and TRBJ2-1, reads GAGVSQSPSNKVTEKGKDVELRCDPISGHTALYWYRQSLGQGLEFLIYFQGNSAPDKSGLPSDRFSAERTGGSVSTLTIQRTQQEDSAVYLCASRKVRDRGVNEQFFGPGTRLTVL.

The CDR3 sequence: CASNSETGGISPLHF. The DNA for the CDR3 is TGTGCCAGTAACTCCGAAACAGGGGGCATTTCACCCCTCCACTTT. The gene calls are TRBV19 and TRBJ1-6; 9 nucleotides agree with TRBD1. The germline gives CDR1 LNHDA, CDR2 SQIVND (reference sequence). The CDR3 contains 15 residues. The V and J ends lost 7 bases and 9 bases, in that order; junction bases with no gene match: 10.

The chain links TRBV2 to TRBJ1-4, with D unresolved. Trimming pared 2 bases from V and 8 bases from J, leaving 9 bases between. The germline gives CDR1 SNHLY, CDR2 FYNNEI. The CDR3 loop spans 13 amino acids. CDR3: CASSEIPGEKLFF. CDR3 sequence (DNA): TGTGCCAGCAGTGAAATACCAGGCGAAAAACTGTTTTTT.

This chain connects TRBV28 to TRBJ1-3, with TRBD1 as a possible D gene (6 bases). CDR1 and CDR2 (germline): MDHEN, SYDVKM. Trimming stripped 6 bases from V and 3 bases from J, with 15 bases between. The CDR3 consists of 15 residues. The CDR3 here is CASSRLQGRGNTIYF. CDR3 sequence (DNA): TGTGCCAGCAGCCGACTACAGGGACGTGGAAACACCATATATTTT.

The rearrangement links TRBV5-1 to TRBJ1-4; D might be TRBD1 (5 bases). Trimming removed 6 bases at V and 5 bases at J, with 5 bases between. The germline gives CDR1 SGHRS, CDR2 YFSETQ. The CDR3 covers 11 residues. The CDR3 loop reads CASKGNEKLFF. The CDR3 coding sequence is TGCGCCAGCAAGGGGAATGAAAAACTGTTTTTT.

This chain links TRBV5-4 with TRBJ1-2; 7 nucleotides align to TRBD1. From germline, CDR1 is SGHNT and CDR2 YYREEE (reference sequence). With V trimmed by 2 bases and J by 4 bases, 2 bases remained unmatched. The CDR3 totals 13 residues. The CDR3 coding sequence is TGTGCCAGCAGCTTACAGGGGAGCTATGGCTACACCTTC. It specifies CASSLQGSYGYTF.

V and J are TRBV19 and TRBJ1-2; 9 bases fit TRBD1. V dropped 2 bases and J dropped 2; count of bases not matched to a gene: 3. Looked up from germline, CDR1 is LNHDA and CDR2 is SQIVND (reference sequence). This CDR3 has 15 residues. CDR3 sequence (DNA): TGTGCCAGTAGTATATCGGGGACAGGGAACTATGGCTACACCTTC. Translating it yields CASSISGTGNYGYTF.

The V gene is TRBV7-3, the J gene TRBJ2-2; D gene ambiguous. The CDR3 runs to 13 residues. V was clipped by 2 bases and J by 7 bases, with 8 bases between them. Per germline, CDR1 SGHTA and CDR2 FQGTGA. CDR3 sequence: CASSLDPGGELFF. The CDR3 DNA follows: TGTGCCAGCAGCTTAGATCCAGGCGGGGAGCTGTTTTTT. Full variable domain (missing parts from reference TRBV7-3 and TRBJ2-2): GAGVSQTPSNKVTEKGKYVELRCDPISGHTALYWYRQSLGQGPEFLIYFQGTGAADDSGLPNDRFFAVRPEGSVSTLKIQRTERGDSAVYLCASSLDPGGELFFGEGSRLTVL.

This rearrangement joins TRBV12-3 or TRBV12-4 to TRBJ1-2, with unresolved D. This CDR3 region has 12 residues. V lost 3 bases and J lost 1, with 3 bases in between. The CDR3 protein is CASSFSNYGYTF. The CDR3 nucleotides are TGTGCCAGCAGTTTCAGTAACTATGGCTACACCTTC.

J is TRBJ1-2 and V is TRBV27, with D perhaps TRBD1 (6 bases). CDR1 and CDR2 (germline): MNHEY, SMNVEV (reference sequence). This CDR3 comprises 16 residues. Trimming pared 3 bases from V and 0 bases from J, leaving 14 bases between. For the CDR3, the DNA is TGTGCCAGCAGTTTTTGGGGCAGGGGATCTAACTATGGCTACACCTTC. It codes for CASSFWGRGSNYGYTF.

This clone was seen only a few times. The chain employs TRBV18 and TRBJ2-7, with TRBD2 matching over 10 bases. Germline CDR1 and CDR2: KGHSH and LQKENI. Trimming cost V 3 bases and J 6 bases; bases outside gene matches: 14. This CDR3 comprises 17 residues. The CDR3 here is CASSPTPLGLAITEQYF. For the CDR3, the DNA is TGTGCCAGCTCACCGACCCCGTTGGGACTAGCGATCACCGAGCAGTACTTC.

V is TRBV19 and J is TRBJ1-5, with 7 bases lining up with TRBD1. CDR3 length: 14 amino acids. Germline CDR1 and CDR2: LNHDA and SQIVND (reference sequence). J lost 3 bases, V lost 11 bases, and 10 bases had no gene match. The CDR3 DNA reads as TGTGCCTCAAAAGGACAGGACTACAATCAGCCCCAGCATTTT. Protein: CASKGQDYNQPQHF.

The rearrangement links TRBV18 to TRBJ2-1; the match to TRBD1 covers 7 bases. Germline CDR1 and CDR2: KGHSH and LQKENI. There are 16 residues in the CDR3. V lost 2 bases and J lost 9; bases outside the gene matches: 13. Here the CDR3 DNA reads TGTGCCAGCTCACCAGGGGGAGACAGGGTCCAGGGTGAGCAGTTCTTC. Translating gives CASSPGGDRVQGEQFF.

J is TRBJ2-2 and V is TRBV7-3; 10 nucleotides line up with TRBD2. The CDR3 extends over 15 amino acids. The germline CDR1 and CDR2 sequences are SGHTA and FQGTGA. Trimming at V came to 4 bases and at J to 7 bases, leaving 6 bases not matched to a gene. Written as DNA, the CDR3 is TGTGCCAGCAGCTCGCTAGCGGGAGCGGTCGGGGAGCTGTTTTTT. Protein product: CASSSLAGAVGELFF.

CDR3 in DNA: TGTGCCAGCAGACTGGGGGGGGCAACTGGAAACACCATATATTTT. It specifies CASRLGGATGNTIYF. J is TRBJ1-3 and V is TRBV11-2, with D maybe TRBD1 (6 bases). Deletions cut 6 bases from V and 2 bases from J, with 14 bases between. Germline V gene sequence: CDR1 SGHAT, CDR2 FQNNGV. This CDR3 is built from 15 residues. Variable domain in full (rest from reference TRBV11-2 and TRBJ1-3): EAGVAQSPRYKIIEKRQSVAFWCNPISGHATLYWYQQILGQGPKLLIQFQNNGVVDDSQLPKDRFSAERLKGVDSTLKIQPAKLEDSAVYLCASRLGGATGNTIYFGEGSWLTVV.

The chain has TRBV7-2 and TRBJ1-5, with D perhaps matching TRBD1 (6 bases). CDR3 length: 16 amino acids. CDR1 is SGHTA, CDR2 FQGNSA, per germline. V shed 1 base and J shed 2 bases, with 12 bases lying between them. The CDR3 DNA reads TGTGCCAGCAGCTTAGGTCGGACAGACGGCAATCAGCCCCAGCATTTT. It codes for CASSLGRTDGNQPQHF.

This chain joins TRBV6-5 and TRBJ2-2; 8 nucleotides agree with TRBD1. The CDR3 length is 15 residues. The V gene end was trimmed by 0 bases and the J gene end by 5 bases; junction bases not matched to a gene: 2. Germline CDR1 MNHEY, CDR2 SVGAGI. The CDR3 region has the DNA TGTGCCAGCAGTTACTCAACAGGGGGGACCGGGGAGCTGTTTTTT. As protein: CASSYSTGGTGELFF.

For the CDR3, the DNA is TGTGCCAGCAGCCCGGGACAGATTAGCACAGATACGCAGTATTTT. Amino acid sequence: CASSPGQISTDTQYF. The genes are TRBV7-6 and TRBJ2-3; 7 bases align to TRBD1. The CDR3 is 15 residues long. CDR1 is SGHVS and CDR2 is FNYEAQ in the germline V gene. The V segment lost 5 bases and the J segment 0 bases; nucleotides outside the gene matches: 5. Full variable domain (rest looked up from reference TRBV7-6 and TRBJ2-3): GAGVSQSPRYKVTKRGQDVALRCDPISGHVSLYWYRQALGQGPEFLTYFNYEAQQDKSGLPNDRFSAERPEGSISTLTIQRTEQRDSAMYRCASSPGQISTDTQYFGPGTRLTVL.

V usage is TRBV19 and J usage is TRBJ1-2; 7 bases agree with TRBD1. CDR3 length: 13 amino acids. From germline, CDR1 is LNHDA and CDR2 SQIVND (reference sequence). J was trimmed by 3 bases and V by 3 bases; bases with no gene match: 1. Here the CDR3 reads CASSIGQDYGYTF. The CDR3 DNA follows: TGTGCCAGTAGTATTGGACAGGACTATGGCTACACCTTC.